The present T cell receptor (beta chain) was sequenced within a study of T cell repertoires in cytomegalovirus infection. Overall study: Public TCR beta signatures provided an indication of both CMV infection and a matching HLA type.

TCRdb recomputed calls from the reads with MiXCR, one row per CDR3 protein. The sample lists around 71,000 distinct CDR3 sequences, around 42% occurring once. Whole-study results and caveats: CMV carriers with the relevant HLA were identified by cumulative public TCR beta family frequency.

As concerns this clonotype: What it binds is not known.

Germline V gives CDR1 SGHRS, CDR2 YFSETQ. This CDR3 has 13 residues. V lost 5 bases and J 2 bases, leaving 11 bases between the germline ends. This sample comprised CD8+ T cells from cultured PBMCs, obtained from culture after CMV antigen stimulation. The V call is TRBV5-1, the J call TRBJ2-7; D uncertain. The sequence was obtained from a human donor in good health (CMV status not recorded). Some clones in this sample may be carry-over from other donors' samples. The CDR3 loop reads CASRPDVTYEQYF. The CDR3 coding sequence is TGCGCCAGCAGACCCGACGTAACCTACGAGCAGTACTTC.